This T cell receptor (delta chain) is drawn from a study of gamma-delta T cells after stem cell transplantation. This clone was counted at least ten times. TCRdb used CATT to re-call clones from the RT-PCR reads. The sample consists of some 10,000 delta-chain clones, 1.3% of them appearing once. CDR1 is GEAIGNYY, CDR2 EKD, per germline. J lost 7 bases, V lost 3 bases, and 13 bases had no gene match. This CDR3 is built from 15 residues. The chain joins TRDV2 to TRDJ1, with 7 bases aligning to TRDD3. This TCR came from a human donor. It is not recorded whose cells these are; they may come from a transplant donor. Sequencing was performed on gamma-delta T cells. The CDR3 reads CACDALLGPLRKLIF. The CDR3 DNA sequence: TGTGCCTGTGACGCGCTACTGGGGCCTCTCCGTAAACTCATCTTT.